This paragraph covers one T cell receptor beta chain sequence. With 3 bases removed from V and 3 bases from J, the gap between germline ends came to 11 bases. There are 14 residues in the CDR3. CDR1 and CDR2 from the germline V gene are SNHLY and FYNNEI. Clones were sequenced by immunoSEQ multiplex PCR, and TCRdb holds only the in-frame ones, with some missing. Here the sample spans fewer than 85,000 clones, roughly 86% being singletons. The sample is drawn from a study of OX40 agonist ivuxolimab in advanced cancers. The clonotype comes from an adult with an advanced solid tumor such as melanoma, head and neck, liver or kidney cancer. The specimen comprised CD4+ or CD8+ T cells sorted from blood, sampled in a trial of the OX40 agonist ivuxolimab. The rearrangement uses TRBV2 and TRBJ1-1; weak D call: TRBD1 (5 bases). In DNA form, the CDR3 reads TGTGCCAGCAGTGACAGGGCTAGGGACACTGAAGCTTTCTTT. Its protein product is CASSDRARDTEAFF.